This T cell receptor (beta chain) was profiled in a study of T cell clones after liver transplantation. Study-level background: Samples came from ITN030ST, which attempted immunosuppression withdrawal within 2 years of liver transplantation. TCRbeta sequencing after a pre-transplant mixed lymphocyte reaction identified graft-donor-reactive clones, later tracked in post-transplant blood. Study conclusions and caveats: A significant post-transplant drop in circulating graft-donor-reactive CD4 TCRbeta sequences occurred in most of the 8 subjects.

Only in-frame clones appear in the TCRdb table, and some are missing; sequencing was by immunoSEQ multiplex PCR. Counted here are 20,000 to 30,000 clones, 55% to 75% occurring once; the ten biggest clones make up less than 3%. The CDR3 is 16 amino acids. Germline loops: CDR1 SGHRS, CDR2 YFSETQ. V gave up 0 bases and J gave up 7 bases; unmatched junction bases: 9. This clone was picked up a small number of times. Its specificity is not known. The gene calls are TRBV5-1 and TRBJ1-4; 7 nucleotides match TRBD1. This TCR was sampled from a human donor who received a liver transplant. The input for sequencing was CD4+ T cells from blood, taken before liver transplant. The CDR3 loop is CASSLGTGVGSEKLFF. As DNA, the CDR3 is TGCGCCAGCAGCTTGGGGACAGGCGTTGGGAGTGAAAAACTGTTTTTT.